This TCR beta chain was observed in a study of shared clonotypes between healthy human individuals. Terminally differentiated effector memory CD45RA+ cells were left out of the naive CD8 fraction, which was CD45RO-negative and positively selected for CCR7. Method: immunoSEQ multiplex PCR; TCRdb's copy keeps in-frame clones and lacks some. The data hold approximately 600,000 clones, with 85% to 95% observed a single time. In germline, CDR1 is SGHRS, CDR2 YFSETQ. The CDR3 has 15 amino acids. V was shortened by 6 bases and J by 4 bases, with 19 bases between the two germline ends. The specimen was naive CD8+ T cells sorted from blood. The sequence was collected from a woman aged 30 to 39 in good health. The chain couples TRBV5-1 to TRBJ2-5, with D possibly matching TRBD2 (7 bases). CDR3 loop: CASTDDGGPAETQYF. As DNA, the CDR3 is TGCGCCAGCACGGATGACGGGGGGCCCGCAGAGACCCAGTACTTC.